A selection of T cell receptor beta chains follows, all from one sample in a study of blood T cells in healthy people across ages. One entry per CDR3 protein results from TCRdb running MiXCR on the 5' RACE reads. The sample comprises about 1.4 million distinct CDR3 sequences, approximately 59% of which are singletons, and 6.5% to 8.5% rests with the top ten. Specimen: blood. These receptors were collected from a young man in good health. CDR3s include the opening cysteine and the closing phenylalanine or tryptophan. The D gene is left open where the match is weak. A row's size may be missing; if present it is once, few, many or a size class.

D | size | J | V | DNA | CDR3
NA | NA | TRBJ1-2 | TRBV7-9 | TGTGCCAGCAGTTACGATGGGGGGGTCTATGGCTACACCTTC | CASSYDGGVYGYTF
NA | NA | TRBJ2-7 | TRBV20-1 | TGCGGTGCTAGAGACCCACGGGGGCGCGAGCAGTACTTC | CGARDPRGREQYF
TRBD2 | NA | TRBJ2-3 | TRBV4-1 | TGCGCCAGCAGCCAAGAGGCTAGCGGGTCTATTTTAACGCAGTATTTT | CASSQEASGSILTQYF
NA | NA | TRBJ1-1 | TRBV6-2/TRBV6-3 | TGTGCCAGCACTGGACAGCTCGAAGCTTTCTTT | CASTGQLEAFF
NA | NA | TRBJ2-7 | TRBV3-1 | TGTGCCAGCAGCCTCCGAGGGGCGGGGTCCTACGAGCAGTACTTC | CASSLRGAGSYEQYF
TRBD1 | NA | TRBJ1-5 | TRBV12-3/TRBV12-4 | TGTGCCAGCCAACCAGGGGGCCTTCAGCCCCAGCATTTT | CASQPGGLQPQHF
NA | NA | TRBJ1-5 | TRBV7-9 | TGTGCCAGCAGCTCAACGGACCCGGGCCATCAGCCCCAGCATTTT | CASSSTDPGHQPQHF
NA | NA | TRBJ2-5 | TRBV20-1 | TGCAGTGCTAGAGCGGTCTTCCAAGAGACCCAGTACTTC | CSARAVFQETQYF
NA | NA | TRBJ2-4 | TRBV19 | TGTGACCGCAAGGGGCAGGCGATCCAGGGAGACAAAAACATTCAGTACTTC | CDRKGQAIQGDKNIQYF
NA | few | TRBJ1-2 | TRBV7-2 | TGTGCCAGCAGCTTAGCGAGGATGTTGGGAGGGCGAAACTATGGCTACACCTTC | CASSLARMLGGRNYGYTF
NA | NA | TRBJ2-3 | TRBV5-1 | TGCGCCAGCAGCTTGAATGCGCTGATAACTAGCACAGATACGCAGTATTTT | CASSLNALITSTDTQYF
NA | NA | TRBJ1-4 | TRBV29-1 | TGCAGCGTTGCGACAGATAATAATGAAAAACTGTTTTTT | CSVATDNNEKLFF
NA | few | TRBJ1-1 | TRBV25-1 | TGTGCCAGCGGGAGCGGTATGAACACTGAAGCTTTCTTT | CASGSGMNTEAFF
TRBD1 | NA | TRBJ2-7 | TRBV25-1 | TGTGCCAGCAGTGCCACAGGGGTAACGGACCACGAGCAGTACTTC | CASSATGVTDHEQYF
NA | few | TRBJ2-7 | TRBV29-1 | TGCAGCGGGGGCGACTACGAGCAGTACTTC | CSGGDYEQYF
NA | few | TRBJ2-7 | TRBV20-1 | TGCAGCACCCGGCAGGGAAACGAGCAGTACTTC | CSTRQGNEQYF
NA | NA | TRBJ1-3 | TRBV20-1 | TGCAGTGCTAGAGATCGAAGAACAGGGCATGGAAACACCATATATTTT | CSARDRRTGHGNTIYF
NA | NA | TRBJ2-7 | TRBV29-1 | TGCAGCGTTGTCAGGCTTGGCGAGCAGTACTTC | CSVVRLGEQYF
NA | once | TRBJ2-5 | TRBV6-2/TRBV6-3 | TGTGCCAGCAGTTACTTCCAGACAGGGACCCAGTACTTC | CASSYFQTGTQYF
NA | NA | TRBJ1-2 | TRBV29-1 | TGCAGCGGCCGGGCGGACTATGGCTACACCTTC | CSGRADYGYTF
TRBD2 | few | TRBJ2-1 | TRBV7-9 | TGTGCCAGCAGCATCGGACTAGCGGGAGCCTACAATGAGCAGTTCTTC | CASSIGLAGAYNEQFF
NA | few | TRBJ1-2 | TRBV15 | TGTGCCACCAGCAGAGACGGACAGCCGCGCCGCTATGGCTACACCTTC | CATSRDGQPRRYGYTF
TRBD1 | NA | TRBJ1-4 | TRBV7-9 | TGTGCCAGCACCCCTGACGGGACAGGGAATCAAAAACTGTTTTTT | CASTPDGTGNQKLFF
NA | few | TRBJ2-5 | TRBV2 | TGTGCCAGCAGTGAATACAGGCGGCAGTACTTC | CASSEYRRQYF
TRBD1 | NA | TRBJ2-7 | TRBV7-2 | TGTGCCAGCAGCTTATATGGGACAGGGGGTACCGAGCAGTACTTC | CASSLYGTGGTEQYF
TRBD1 | once | TRBJ1-6 | TRBV5-1 | TGCGCCAGCAGCTTGCTACAGGGACAGGGTAATTCACCCCTCCACTTT | CASSLLQGQGNSPLHF